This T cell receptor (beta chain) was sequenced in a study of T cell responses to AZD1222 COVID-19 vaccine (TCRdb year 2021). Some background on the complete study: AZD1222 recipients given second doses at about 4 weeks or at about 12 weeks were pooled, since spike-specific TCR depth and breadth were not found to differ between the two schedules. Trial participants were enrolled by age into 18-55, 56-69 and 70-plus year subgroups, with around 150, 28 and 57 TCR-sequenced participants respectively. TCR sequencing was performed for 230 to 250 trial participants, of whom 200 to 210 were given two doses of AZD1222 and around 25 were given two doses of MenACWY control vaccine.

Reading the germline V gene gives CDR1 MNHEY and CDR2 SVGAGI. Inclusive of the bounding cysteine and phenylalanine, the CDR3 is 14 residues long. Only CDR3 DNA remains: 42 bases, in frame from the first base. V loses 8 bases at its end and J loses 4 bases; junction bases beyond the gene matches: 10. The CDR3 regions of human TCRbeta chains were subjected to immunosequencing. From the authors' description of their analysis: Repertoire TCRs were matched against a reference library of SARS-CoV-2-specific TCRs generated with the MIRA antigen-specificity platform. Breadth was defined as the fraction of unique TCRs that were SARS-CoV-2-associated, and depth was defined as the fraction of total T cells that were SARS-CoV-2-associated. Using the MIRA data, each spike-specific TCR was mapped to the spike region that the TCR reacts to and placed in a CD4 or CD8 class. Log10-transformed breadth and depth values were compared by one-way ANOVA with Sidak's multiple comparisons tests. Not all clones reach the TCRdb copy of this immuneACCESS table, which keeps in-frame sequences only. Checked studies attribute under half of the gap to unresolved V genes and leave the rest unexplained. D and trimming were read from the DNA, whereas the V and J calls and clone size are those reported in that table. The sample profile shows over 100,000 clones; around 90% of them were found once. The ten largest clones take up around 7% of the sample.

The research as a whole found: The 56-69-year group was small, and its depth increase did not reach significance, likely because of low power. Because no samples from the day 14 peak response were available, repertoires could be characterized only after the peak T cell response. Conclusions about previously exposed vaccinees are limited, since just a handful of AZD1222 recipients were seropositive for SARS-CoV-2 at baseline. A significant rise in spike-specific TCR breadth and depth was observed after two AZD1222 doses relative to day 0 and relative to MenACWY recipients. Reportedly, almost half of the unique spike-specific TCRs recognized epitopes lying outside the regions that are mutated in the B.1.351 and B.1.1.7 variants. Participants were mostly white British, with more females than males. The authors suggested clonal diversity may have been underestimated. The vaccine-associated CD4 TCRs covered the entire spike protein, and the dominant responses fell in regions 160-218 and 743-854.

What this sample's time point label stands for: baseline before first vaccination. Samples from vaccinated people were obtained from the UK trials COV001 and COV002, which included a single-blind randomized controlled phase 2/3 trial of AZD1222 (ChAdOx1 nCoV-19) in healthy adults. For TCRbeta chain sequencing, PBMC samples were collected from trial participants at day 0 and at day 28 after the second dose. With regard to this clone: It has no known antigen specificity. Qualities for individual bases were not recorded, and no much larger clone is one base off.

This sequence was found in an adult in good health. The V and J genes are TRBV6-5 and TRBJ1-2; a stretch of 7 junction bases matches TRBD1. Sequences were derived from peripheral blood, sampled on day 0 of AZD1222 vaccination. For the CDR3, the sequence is CASLYTTGSYGYTF. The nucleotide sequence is TGTGCCAGCCTTTACACGACAGGGAGCTATGGCTACACCTTC.